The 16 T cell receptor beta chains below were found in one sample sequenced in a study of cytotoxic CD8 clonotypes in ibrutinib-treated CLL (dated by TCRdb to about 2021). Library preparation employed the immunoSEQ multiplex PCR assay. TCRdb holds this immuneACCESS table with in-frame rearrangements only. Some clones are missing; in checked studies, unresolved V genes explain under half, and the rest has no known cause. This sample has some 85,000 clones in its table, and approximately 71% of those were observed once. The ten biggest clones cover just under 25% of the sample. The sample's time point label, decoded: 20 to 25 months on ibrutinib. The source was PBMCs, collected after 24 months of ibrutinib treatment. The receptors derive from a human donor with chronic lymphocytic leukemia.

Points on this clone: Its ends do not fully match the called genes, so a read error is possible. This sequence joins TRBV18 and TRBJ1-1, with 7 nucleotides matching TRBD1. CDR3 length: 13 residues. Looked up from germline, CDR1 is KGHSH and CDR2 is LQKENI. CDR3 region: CATSGGLNTEAFF. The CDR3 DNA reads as TGTGCCACCTCAGGGGGGTTGAACACTGAAGCTTTCTTT.

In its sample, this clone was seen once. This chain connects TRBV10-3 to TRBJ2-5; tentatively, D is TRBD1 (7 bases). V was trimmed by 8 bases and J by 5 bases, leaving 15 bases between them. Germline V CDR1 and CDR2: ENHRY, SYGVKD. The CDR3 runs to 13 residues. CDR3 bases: TGTGCCATCGCAGACAGGGCGGGGGAGACCCAGTACTTC. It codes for CAIADRAGETQYF.

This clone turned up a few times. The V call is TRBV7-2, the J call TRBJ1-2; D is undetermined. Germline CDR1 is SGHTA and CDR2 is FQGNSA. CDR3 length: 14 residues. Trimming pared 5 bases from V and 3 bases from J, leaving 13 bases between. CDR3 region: CASSGLDRYYGYTF. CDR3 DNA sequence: TGTGCCAGCAGCGGGTTGGACCGGTACTATGGCTACACCTTC.

CDR3 region: CASSQGSHNSPLHF. The CDR3, as DNA: TGTGCCAGCAGTCAGGGATCACATAATTCACCCCTCCACTTT. The chain uses TRBV2 and TRBJ1-6; a weak D match, TRBD1 (5 bases). The CDR3 has 14 amino acids. Between the trimmed V and J ends, which lost 5 bases and 5 bases, there was a span of 10 bases. CDR1 is SNHLY and CDR2 is FYNNEI in the germline V gene.

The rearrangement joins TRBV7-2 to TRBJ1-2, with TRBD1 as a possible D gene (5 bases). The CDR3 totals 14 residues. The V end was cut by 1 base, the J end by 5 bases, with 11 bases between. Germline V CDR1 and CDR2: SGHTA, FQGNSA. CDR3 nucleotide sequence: TGTGCCAGCAGCTTAGATTTTCAGGGATATGGCTACACCTTC. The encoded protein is CASSLDFQGYGYTF.

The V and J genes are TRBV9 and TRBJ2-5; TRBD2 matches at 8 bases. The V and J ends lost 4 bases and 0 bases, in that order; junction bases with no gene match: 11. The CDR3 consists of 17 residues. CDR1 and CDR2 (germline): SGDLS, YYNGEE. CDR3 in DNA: TGTGCCAGCAGCCCCTCGACTAGCGTTCGGTACCAAGAGACCCAGTACTTC. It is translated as CASSPSTSVRYQETQYF.

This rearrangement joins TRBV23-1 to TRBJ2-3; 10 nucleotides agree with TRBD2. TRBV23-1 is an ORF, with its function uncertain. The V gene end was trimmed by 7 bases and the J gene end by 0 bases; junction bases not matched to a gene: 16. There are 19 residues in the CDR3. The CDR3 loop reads CASNYSSGSPNISTDTQYF. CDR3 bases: TGCGCCAGCAATTATTCTAGCGGGAGTCCCAATATTAGCACAGATACGCAGTATTTT.

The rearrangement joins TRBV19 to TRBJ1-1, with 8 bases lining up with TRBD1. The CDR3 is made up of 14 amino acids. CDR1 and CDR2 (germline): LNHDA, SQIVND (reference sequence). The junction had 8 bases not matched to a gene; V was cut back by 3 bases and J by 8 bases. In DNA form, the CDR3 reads TGTGCCAGTAGTATCCAGGGGGCCTCAGGGGAAGCTTTCTTT. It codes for CASSIQGASGEAFF.

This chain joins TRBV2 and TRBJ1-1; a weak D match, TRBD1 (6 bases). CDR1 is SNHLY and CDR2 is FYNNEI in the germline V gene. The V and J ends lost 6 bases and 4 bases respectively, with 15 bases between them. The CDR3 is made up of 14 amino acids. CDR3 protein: CASRQNGGATEAFF. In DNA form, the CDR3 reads TGTGCCAGCAGGCAAAATGGGGGGGCCACTGAAGCTTTCTTT.

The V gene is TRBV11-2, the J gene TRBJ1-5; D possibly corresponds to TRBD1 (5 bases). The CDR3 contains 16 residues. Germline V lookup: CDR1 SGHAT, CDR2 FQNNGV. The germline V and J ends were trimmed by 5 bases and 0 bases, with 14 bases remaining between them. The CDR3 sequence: CASSPRQWDSNQPQHF. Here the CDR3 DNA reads TGTGCCAGCAGCCCACGACAGTGGGATAGCAATCAGCCCCAGCATTTT.

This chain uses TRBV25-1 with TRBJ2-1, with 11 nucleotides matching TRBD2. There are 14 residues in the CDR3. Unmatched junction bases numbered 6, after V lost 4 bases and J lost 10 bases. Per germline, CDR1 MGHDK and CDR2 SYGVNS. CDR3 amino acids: CASSGGTSGKEQFF. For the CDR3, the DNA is TGTGCCAGCAGTGGGGGGACTAGCGGAAAAGAGCAGTTCTTC. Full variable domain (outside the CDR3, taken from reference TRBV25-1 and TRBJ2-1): EADIYQTPRYLVIGTGKKITLECSQTMGHDKMYWYQQDPGMELHLIHYSYGVNSTEKGDLSSESTVSRIRTEHFPLTLESARPSHTSQYLCASSGGTSGKEQFFGPGTRLTVL.

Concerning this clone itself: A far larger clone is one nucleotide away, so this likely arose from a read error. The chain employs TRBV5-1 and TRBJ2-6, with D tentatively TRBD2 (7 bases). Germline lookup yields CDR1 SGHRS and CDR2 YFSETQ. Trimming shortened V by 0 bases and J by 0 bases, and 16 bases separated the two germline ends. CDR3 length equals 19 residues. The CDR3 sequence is CASSLGSGGPPSGANVLTF. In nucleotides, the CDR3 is TGCGCCAGCAGCTTGGGTTCCGGGGGGCCCCCCTCTGGGGCCAACGTCCTGACTTTC.

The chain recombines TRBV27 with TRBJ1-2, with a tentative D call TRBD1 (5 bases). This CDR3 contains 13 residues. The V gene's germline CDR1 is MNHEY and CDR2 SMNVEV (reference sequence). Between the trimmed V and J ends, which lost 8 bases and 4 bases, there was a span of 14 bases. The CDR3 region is CASGWDGIYGYTF. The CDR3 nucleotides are TGTGCCAGCGGATGGGACGGGATCTATGGCTACACCTTC.

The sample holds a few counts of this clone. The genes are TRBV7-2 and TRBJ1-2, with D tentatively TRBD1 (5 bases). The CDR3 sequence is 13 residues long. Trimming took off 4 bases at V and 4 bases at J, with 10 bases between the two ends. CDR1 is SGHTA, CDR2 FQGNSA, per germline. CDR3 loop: CASSSDNLYGYTF. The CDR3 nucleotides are TGTGCCAGCAGCTCGGACAACCTCTATGGCTACACCTTC.

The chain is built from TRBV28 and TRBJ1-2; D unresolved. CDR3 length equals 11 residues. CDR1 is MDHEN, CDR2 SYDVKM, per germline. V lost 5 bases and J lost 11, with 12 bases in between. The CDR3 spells CASSPYEGYTF. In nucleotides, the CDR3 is TGTGCCAGCAGTCCCTACGAGGGTTACACCTTC.

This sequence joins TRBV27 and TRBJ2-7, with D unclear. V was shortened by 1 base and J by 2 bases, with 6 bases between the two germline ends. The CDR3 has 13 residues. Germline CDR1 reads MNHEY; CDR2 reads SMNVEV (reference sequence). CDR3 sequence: CASSLYLTYEQYF. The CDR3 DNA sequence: TGTGCCAGCAGTTTATACCTAACCTACGAGCAGTACTTC.